This T cell receptor beta chain was recovered during a study of blood T cell repertoires in COVID-19. TCRdb's copy holds only in-frame clones and misses some; the assay was immunoSEQ multiplex PCR. The profile shows about 11,000 clones, around 90% of them singletons. The CDR3 is 15 residues long. Germline CDR1 is SGHNT and CDR2 is YYREEE (reference sequence). The V end lost 4 bases, the J end lost 3 bases, and 14 bases lay between the germline ends. Sequencing was done on a sample of peripheral blood. The sequence was obtained from a human donor in a cohort sampled during active COVID-19. V and J are TRBV5-4 and TRBJ2-1; a weak D match, TRBD2 (6 bases). The CDR3 protein is CASSPRDSGYNEQFF. The DNA for the CDR3 is TGTGCCAGCAGCCCCCGGGACTCAGGCTACAATGAGCAGTTCTTC.